This T cell receptor (beta chain) was sequenced in a study of blood T cell repertoires in COVID-19. Study as a whole: The United States, Italy and Spain were the sources of the acute and convalescent COVID-19 samples. T cells, B-cell-depleted T cells, or PBMCs supplied cDNA or gDNA.

The germline gives CDR1 SNHLY, CDR2 FYNNEI. The CDR3 length is 15 residues. V was clipped by 6 bases and J by 2 bases, with 17 bases between them. The assay was immunoSEQ multiplex PCR, and TCRdb's table has in-frame clones only and misses some. Of 300,000 to 350,000 clones in the sample, 87% are singletons; the top ten hold about 6%. The chain is built from TRBV2 and TRBJ2-7, with D unresolved. Sequenced input: peripheral blood. This clonotype was sampled from a woman between 45 and 60 years old with COVID-19, enrolled during active disease. The CDR3 region has the DNA TGTGCCAGCAGGGCCATATTTAGCCTTCCCTACGAGCAGTACTTC. This encodes CASRAIFSLPYEQYF.